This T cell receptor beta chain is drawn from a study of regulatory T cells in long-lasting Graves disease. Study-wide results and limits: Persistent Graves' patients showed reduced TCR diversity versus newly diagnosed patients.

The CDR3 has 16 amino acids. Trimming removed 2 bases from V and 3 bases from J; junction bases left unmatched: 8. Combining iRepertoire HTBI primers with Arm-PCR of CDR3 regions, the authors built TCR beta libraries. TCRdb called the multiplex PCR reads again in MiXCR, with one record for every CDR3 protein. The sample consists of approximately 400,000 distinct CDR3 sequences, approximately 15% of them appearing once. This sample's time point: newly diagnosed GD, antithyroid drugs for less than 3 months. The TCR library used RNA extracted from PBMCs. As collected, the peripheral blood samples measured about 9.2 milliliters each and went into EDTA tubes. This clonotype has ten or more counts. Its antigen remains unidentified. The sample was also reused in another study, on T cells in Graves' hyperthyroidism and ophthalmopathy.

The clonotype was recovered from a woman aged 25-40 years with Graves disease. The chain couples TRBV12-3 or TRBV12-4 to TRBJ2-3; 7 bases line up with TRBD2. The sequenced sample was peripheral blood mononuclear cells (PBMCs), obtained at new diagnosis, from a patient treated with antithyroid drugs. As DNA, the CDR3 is TGTGCCAGCAGTTTAAGAGGGAGGGCCCAGACAGATACGCAGTATTTT. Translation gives CASSLRGRAQTDTQYF.